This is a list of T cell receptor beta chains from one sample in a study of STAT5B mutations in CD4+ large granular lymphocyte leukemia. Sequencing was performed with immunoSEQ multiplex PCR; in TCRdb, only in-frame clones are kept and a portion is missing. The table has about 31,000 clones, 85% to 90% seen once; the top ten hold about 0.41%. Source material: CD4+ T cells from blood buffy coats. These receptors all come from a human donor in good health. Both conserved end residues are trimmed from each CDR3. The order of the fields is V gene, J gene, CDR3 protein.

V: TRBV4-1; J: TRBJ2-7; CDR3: ASSQDPGLDYEQY
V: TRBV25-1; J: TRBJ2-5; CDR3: ATGGAGETQY
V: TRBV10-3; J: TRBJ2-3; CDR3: AIGDRGPDTQY
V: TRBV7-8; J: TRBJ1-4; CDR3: ASSGRQLGATNEKLF
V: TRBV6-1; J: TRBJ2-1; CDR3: ASIRVSEQF
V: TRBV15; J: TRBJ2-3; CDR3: ATSRDRKMGGGTLLHTQY
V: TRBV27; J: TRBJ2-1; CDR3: ASSRGWEGLFGNEQF
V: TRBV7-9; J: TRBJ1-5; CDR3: ASSLDRGSNQPQH
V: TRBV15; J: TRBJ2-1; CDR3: ATSSRTSGWYNEQF
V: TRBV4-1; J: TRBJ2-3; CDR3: ASSQDYGDTQY
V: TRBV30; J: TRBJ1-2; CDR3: AWSVPGQGNYGYT
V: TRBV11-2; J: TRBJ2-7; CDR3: ASSYAGQTYEQY
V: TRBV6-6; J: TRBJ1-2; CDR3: ASSYSSFTGGDGYT
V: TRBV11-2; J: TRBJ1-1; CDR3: ASSLQNRGAEAF
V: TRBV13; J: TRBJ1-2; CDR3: ASSPSPGQGQSYGYT
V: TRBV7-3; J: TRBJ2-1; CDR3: ASSPDRDYNEQF
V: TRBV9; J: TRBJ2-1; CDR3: ASSVPGTSTYNEQF
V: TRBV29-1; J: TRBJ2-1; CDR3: SVPRVSYNEQF
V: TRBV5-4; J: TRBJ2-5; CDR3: ASSPEPQETQY
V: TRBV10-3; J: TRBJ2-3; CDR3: AISDPDTQY
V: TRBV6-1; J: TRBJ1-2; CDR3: ASSEYVGAYGYT
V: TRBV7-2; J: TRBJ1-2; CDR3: ASSPDNNYGYT
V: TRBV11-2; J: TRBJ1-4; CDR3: ASSLRESRFNEKLF
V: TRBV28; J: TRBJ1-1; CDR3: ASRLGDRNTEAF
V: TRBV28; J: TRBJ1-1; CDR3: ASSFRGRDTEAF
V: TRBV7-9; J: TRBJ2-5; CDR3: ASSLAEGVQETQY
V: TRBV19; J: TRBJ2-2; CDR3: ASRRTVNTGELF
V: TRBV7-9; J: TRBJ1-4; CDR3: ASSLEGEKLF
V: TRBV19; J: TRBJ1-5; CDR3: ASSGGQPQH
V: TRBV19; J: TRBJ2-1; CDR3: ASSMPLAGEAEQF
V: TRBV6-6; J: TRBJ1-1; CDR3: ASSYSNAPGGTEAF
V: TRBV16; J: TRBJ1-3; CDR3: ASRGTSGNTIY
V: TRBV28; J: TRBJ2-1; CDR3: ASSLNRWSSGSGPPYNEQF
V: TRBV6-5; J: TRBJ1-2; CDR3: ASSYSRRTGYGYT
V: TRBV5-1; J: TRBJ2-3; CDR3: ASSLSLSGTSTDTQY
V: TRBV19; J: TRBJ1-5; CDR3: ASSTGFQPQH
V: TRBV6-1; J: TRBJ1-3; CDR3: ASRTGSSGNTIY
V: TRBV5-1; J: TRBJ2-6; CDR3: ASSSQGSGANVLT
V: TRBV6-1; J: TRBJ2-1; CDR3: ASGPGLRSYNEQF
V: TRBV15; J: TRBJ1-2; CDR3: ATSRDIPGGDGYT
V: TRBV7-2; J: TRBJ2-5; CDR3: ASSSRWGEGKETQY
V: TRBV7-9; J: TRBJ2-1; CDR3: ASSLLAGREYNEQF
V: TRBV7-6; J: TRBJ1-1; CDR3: ASSLGRFAINTEAF
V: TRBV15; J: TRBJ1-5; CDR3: ATSREAGQPQH
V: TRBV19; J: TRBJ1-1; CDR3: ASSFGAGDTEAF